This TCR beta chain came from a study of OX40 agonist ivuxolimab in advanced cancers. Study background: The dose of intravenous ivuxolimab that patients received every 2 weeks ranged from 0.01 to 10 mg/kg. Patients were 82.7% male with ages about 23 to 90, mean about 60. Study-wide points: Partial responders at 0.1-3.0 mg/kg had among the lowest clonal expansion. Mean expanded clone counts were higher in CD8+ than CD4+ T cells.

About this clone: Its cognate antigen is unknown.

The CDR3 covers 14 residues. Germline-derived CDR1 and CDR2 are SNHLY and FYNNEI. Assay: immunoSEQ multiplex PCR; the TCRdb copy retains only in-frame clones and omits some. Found here are roughly 74,000 clones, 84% of them singletons; the top ten hold more than 2%. This chain uses TRBV2 with TRBJ2-3; D may be TRBD1 (6 bases). The DNA end is a closer match to TRBJ1-5, so the J assignment may be wrong. Material: CD4+ or CD8+ T cells sorted from blood, obtained in a trial of the OX40 agonist ivuxolimab. The receptor was isolated from an adult with an advanced solid tumor such as melanoma, head and neck, liver or kidney cancer. Here the CDR3 reads CASTGATQGDTQHF. As DNA, the CDR3 is TGTGCCAGTACGGGGGCCACCCAGGGAGATACGCAGCATTTT.